The clone carrying this T cell receptor (beta chain) was counted a few times. Its antigen remains unidentified. TCR alpha and TCR beta cDNA libraries carrying sample barcodes and UMIs were produced by 5'RACE using constant-segment primers. TCRdb reprocessed the 5' RACE reads with MiXCR, giving one entry per CDR3 protein. The sample lists 470,000 or so distinct CDR3 sequences, about a sixth seen once, with 20% to 25% in the top ten. The sample comes from a study of T-cell memory formation after mild COVID-19. Broader study findings: Prior to infection, memory already included some responding clones, suggesting cross-reactive memory joined. Still unconfirmed is whether the second-wave clones peaking on day 37 recognized SARS-CoV-2.

Germline V CDR1 and CDR2: SGHRS, YFSETQ. This CDR3 spans 12 amino acids. Between the trimmed V and J ends, which lost 0 bases and 10 bases, there was a span of 8 bases. The chain joins TRBV5-1 to TRBJ2-1; D not resolved. The sequence came from a man aged 18 to 35 who had mild COVID-19 (a few samples of this study predate the infection). Cell type and time point are not known. Specimen: PBMCs or a T cell subset sorted from them (not recorded which). DNA of the CDR3: TGCGCCAGCAGCTTGGGGTTTAGGGAGCAGTTCTTC. It specifies CASSLGFREQFF.